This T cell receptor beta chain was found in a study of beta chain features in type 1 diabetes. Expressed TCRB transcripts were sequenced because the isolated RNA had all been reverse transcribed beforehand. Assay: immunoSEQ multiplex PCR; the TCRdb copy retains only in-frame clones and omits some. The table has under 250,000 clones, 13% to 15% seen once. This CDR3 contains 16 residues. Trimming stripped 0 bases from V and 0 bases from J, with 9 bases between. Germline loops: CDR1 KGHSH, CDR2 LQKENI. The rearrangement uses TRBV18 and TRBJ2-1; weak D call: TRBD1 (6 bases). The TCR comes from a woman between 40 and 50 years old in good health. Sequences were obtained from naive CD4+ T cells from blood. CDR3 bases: TGTGCCAGCTCACCACCAAGGGGGAGCTCCTACAATGAGCAGTTCTTC. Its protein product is CASSPPRGSSYNEQFF.